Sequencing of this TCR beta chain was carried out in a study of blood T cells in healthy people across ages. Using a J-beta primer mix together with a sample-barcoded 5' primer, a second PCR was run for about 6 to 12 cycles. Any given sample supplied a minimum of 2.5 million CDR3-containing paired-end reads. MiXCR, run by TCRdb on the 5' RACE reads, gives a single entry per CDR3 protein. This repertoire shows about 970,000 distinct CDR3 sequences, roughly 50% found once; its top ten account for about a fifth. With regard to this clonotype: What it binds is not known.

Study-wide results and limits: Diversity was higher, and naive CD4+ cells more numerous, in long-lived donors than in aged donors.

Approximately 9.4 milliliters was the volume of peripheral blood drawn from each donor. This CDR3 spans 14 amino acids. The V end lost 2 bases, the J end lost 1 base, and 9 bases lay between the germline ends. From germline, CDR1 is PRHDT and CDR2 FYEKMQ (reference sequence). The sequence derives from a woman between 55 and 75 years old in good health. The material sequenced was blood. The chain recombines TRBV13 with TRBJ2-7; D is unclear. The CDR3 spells CASSLFQKSYEQYF. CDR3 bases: TGTGCCAGCAGCTTATTTCAGAAATCCTACGAGCAGTACTTC. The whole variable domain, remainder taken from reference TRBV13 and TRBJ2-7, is AAGVIQSPRHLIKEKRETATLKCYPIPRHDTVYWYQQGPGQDPQFLISFYEKMQSDKGSIPDRFSAQQFSDYHSELNMSSLELGDSALYFCASSLFQKSYEQYFGPGTRLTVT.